This record concerns one T cell receptor (beta chain) sequence. Its matching antigen is unknown. Germline CDR1 SGHRS, CDR2 YFSETQ. The CDR3 has 15 residues. Trimming removed 2 bases from V and 1 base from J, with 12 bases in between. These data come from a study of radiotherapy plus CTLA-4 blockade in lung cancer. Whole-study context: Objective responses emerged in 18% of patients, and around 31% attained disease control.

Sequencing was performed with immunoSEQ multiplex PCR; in TCRdb, only in-frame clones are kept and a portion is missing. The sample includes tens of thousands of clones, 76% of them seen just once. General study points: The study found tumor-derived TCR clones expanded in blood after radiotherapy plus ipilimumab. In blood, early T cell clone dynamics reportedly predicted response best, together with interferon-beta.

The receptor was isolated from a human donor with non-small cell lung cancer whose response to radiotherapy plus ipilimumab could not be evaluated. Some clones in this sample may be carry-over from other donors' samples. The chain uses TRBV5-1 and TRBJ1-1, with a weak D call TRBD1 (6 bases). This sample comprised peripheral blood, obtained from a patient treated with radiotherapy plus ipilimumab. This CDR3 reads CASSFRGGQNTEAFF. The CDR3 DNA sequence: TGCGCCAGCAGCTTTAGGGGGGGGCAGAACACTGAAGCTTTCTTT.